What follows are 9 T cell receptor beta chains derived from one specimen sequenced in a study of blood T cell repertoires in COVID-19 (TCRdb year 2020). Receptor amplification or capture employed the immunoSEQ multiplex PCR assay. The clones in this table, taken by TCRdb from immuneACCESS, are in-frame only. Not every clone is retained; where verified, under half of the shortfall comes from an unresolved V gene, and the cause of the rest is unknown. The sample profile shows approximately 250,000 clones; approximately 86% of them were found once. The top ten hold under 2.5% of the sample. The sequenced sample consisted of peripheral blood. These receptors were obtained from a man aged 25 to 45 with active or convalescent COVID-19.

The J gene is TRBJ1-5, the V gene TRBV27, with 7 bases that match TRBD1. This CDR3 has 15 amino acids. CDR1 is MNHEY, CDR2 SMNVEV, per germline (reference sequence). V trimming: 6 bases; J trimming: 0 bases; junction bases outside the gene matches: 5. The CDR3: CASRRTGNSNQPQHF. CDR3 nucleotides: TGTGCCAGCAGGAGGACAGGCAATAGCAATCAGCCCCAGCATTTT.

This clone was observed a handful of times. This chain uses TRBV27 with TRBJ1-5; TRBD1 matches at 9 bases. The CDR3 is 14 amino acids. The trim removed 7 bases at V and 7 bases at J, leaving 8 bases unmatched. CDR1 and CDR2 (germline): MNHEY, SMNVEV (reference sequence). The CDR3 is CASKETGGIQPQHF. In DNA, the CDR3 is TGTGCCAGCAAGGAGACAGGGGGAATACAGCCCCAGCATTTT.

The chain has TRBV5-4 and TRBJ1-1; tentatively, D is TRBD1 (6 bases). Germline assignment: CDR1 SGHNT and CDR2 YYREEE (reference sequence). V lost 4 bases, J lost 8 bases, and 18 bases lay in between. This CDR3 region has 14 residues. The CDR3: CASSPQRGSEEAFF. CDR3 DNA sequence: TGTGCCAGCAGCCCTCAGAGGGGGAGCGAGGAAGCTTTCTTT. Full variable domain (outside the CDR3, taken from reference TRBV5-4 and TRBJ1-1): ETGVTQSPTHLIKTRGQQVTLRCSSQSGHNTVSWYQQALGQGPQFIFQYYREEENGRGNFPPRFSGLQFPNYSSELNVNALELDDSALYLCASSPQRGSEEAFFGQGTRLTVV.

The chain is built from TRBV6-5 and TRBJ1-1, with a possible D match to TRBD1 (6 bases). The CDR3 length is 14 residues. V lost 6 bases, J lost 8 bases, and 19 bases lay in between. Germline CDR1 reads MNHEY; CDR2 reads SVGAGI. CDR3 sequence (DNA): TGTGCCAGCAGCTTTACAGGGTATAGGGGGGAAGCTTTCTTT. Protein product: CASSFTGYRGEAFF.

The rearrangement joins TRBV9 to TRBJ2-5; D may be TRBD2 (5 bases). This CDR3 is built from 14 residues. Deletions cut 3 bases from V and 5 bases from J, with 14 bases between. CDR1 SGDLS and CDR2 YYNGEE come from the germline V gene. The DNA for the CDR3 is TGTGCCAGCAGCGCACTCGGGGATCGGGAGACCCAGTACTTC. Protein: CASSALGDRETQYF.

V is TRBV2 and J is TRBJ1-4; D remains unclear. This CDR3 contains 14 residues. CDR1 and CDR2 from the germline V gene are SNHLY and FYNNEI. With 1 base removed from V and 4 bases from J, the gap between germline ends came to 7 bases. The CDR3 sequence: CASSEGLNNEKLFF. CDR3 sequence (DNA): TGTGCCAGCAGTGAAGGACTGAATAATGAAAAACTGTTTTTT.

About this clone itself: This CDR3 is also generated by other DNA sequences in the sample. The rearrangement joins TRBV18 to TRBJ1-1; TRBD1 aligns across 8 bases. CDR1 and CDR2 from the germline V gene are KGHSH and LQKENI. V dropped 3 bases and J dropped 1; count of bases not matched to a gene: 1. CDR3 size: 14 residues. CDR3 nucleotides: TGTGCCAGCTCACCGCAGGGGGCGAACACTGAAGCTTTCTTT. Translating gives CASSPQGANTEAFF.

The chain uses TRBV7-2 and TRBJ2-1; D is perhaps TRBD2 (5 bases). Per the germline V gene, CDR1 is SGHTA and CDR2 is FQGNSA. Trimming removed 0 bases from V and 4 bases from J, with 13 bases in between. CDR3 length: 16 amino acids. The CDR3 DNA sequence: TGTGCCAGCAGCTTAGCCAGACTACCGGGATACAATGAGCAGTTCTTC. Translated, it gives CASSLARLPGYNEQFF.

V is TRBV2 and J is TRBJ1-5; perhaps TRBD1 as D (6 bases). There are 15 residues in the CDR3. Germline CDR1 is SNHLY and CDR2 is FYNNEI. V was trimmed by 4 bases and J by 0 bases, leaving 10 bases between them. CDR3 nucleotides: TGTGCCAGCAGTGGGGGGCTGGGTAGCAATCAGCCCCAGCATTTT. Its protein product is CASSGGLGSNQPQHF.